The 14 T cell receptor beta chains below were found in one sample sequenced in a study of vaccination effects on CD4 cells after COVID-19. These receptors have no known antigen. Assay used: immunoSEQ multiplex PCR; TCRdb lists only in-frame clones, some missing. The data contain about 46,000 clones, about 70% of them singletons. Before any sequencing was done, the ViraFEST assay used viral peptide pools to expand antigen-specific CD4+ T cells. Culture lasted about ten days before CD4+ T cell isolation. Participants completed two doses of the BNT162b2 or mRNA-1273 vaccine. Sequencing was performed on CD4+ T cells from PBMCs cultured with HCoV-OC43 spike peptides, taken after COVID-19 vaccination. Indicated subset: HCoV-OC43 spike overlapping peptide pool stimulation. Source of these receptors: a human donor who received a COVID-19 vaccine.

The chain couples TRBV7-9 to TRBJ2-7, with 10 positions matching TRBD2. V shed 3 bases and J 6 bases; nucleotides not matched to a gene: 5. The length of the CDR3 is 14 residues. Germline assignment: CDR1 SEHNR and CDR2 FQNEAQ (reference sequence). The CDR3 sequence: CASSFQAGGGEQYF. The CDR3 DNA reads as TGTGCCAGCAGCTTCCAAGCGGGAGGGGGCGAGCAGTACTTC.

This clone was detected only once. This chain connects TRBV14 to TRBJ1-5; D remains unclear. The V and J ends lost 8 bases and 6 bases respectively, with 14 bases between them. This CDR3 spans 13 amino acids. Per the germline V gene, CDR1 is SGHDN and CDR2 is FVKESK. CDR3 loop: CASPNWGCQPQHF. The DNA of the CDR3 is TGTGCCAGCCCCAATTGGGGTTGTCAGCCCCAGCATTTT. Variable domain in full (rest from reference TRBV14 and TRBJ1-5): EAGVTQFPSHSVIEKGQTVTLRCDPISGHDNLYWYRRVMGKEIKFLLHFVKESKQDESGMPNNRFLAERTGGTYSTLKVQPAELEDSGVYFCASPNWGCQPQHFGDGTRLSIL.

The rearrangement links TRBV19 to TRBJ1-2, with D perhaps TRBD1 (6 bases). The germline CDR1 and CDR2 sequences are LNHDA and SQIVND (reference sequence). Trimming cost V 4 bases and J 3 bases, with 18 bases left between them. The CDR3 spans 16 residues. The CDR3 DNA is TGTGCCAGTAGTACCGAACAGGGTATCCACTACTATGGCTACACCTTC. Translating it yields CASSTEQGIHYYGYTF.

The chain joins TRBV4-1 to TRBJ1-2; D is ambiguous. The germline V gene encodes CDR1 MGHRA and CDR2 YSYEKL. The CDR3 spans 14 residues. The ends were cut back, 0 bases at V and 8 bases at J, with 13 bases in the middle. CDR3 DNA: TGCGCCAGCAGCCAAGAGCGGTTAGGGCAAGGCTACACCTTC. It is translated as CASSQERLGQGYTF.

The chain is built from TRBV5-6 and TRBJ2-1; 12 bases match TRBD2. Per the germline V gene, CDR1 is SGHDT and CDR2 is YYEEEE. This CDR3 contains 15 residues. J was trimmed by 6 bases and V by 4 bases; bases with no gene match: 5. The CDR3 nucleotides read TGTGCCAGCAGCCCGGGACTAGCGGGCACCAATGAGCAGTTCTTC. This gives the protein CASSPGLAGTNEQFF.

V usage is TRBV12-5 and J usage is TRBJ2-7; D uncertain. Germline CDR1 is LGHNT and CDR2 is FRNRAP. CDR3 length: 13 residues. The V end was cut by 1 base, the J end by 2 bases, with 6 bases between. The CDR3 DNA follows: TGTGCTAGTGGTTTGGGGGATCCCTACGAGCAGTACTTC. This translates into CASGLGDPYEQYF.

The CDR3 sequence: CAISEPVGQGGTEAFF. CDR3 bases: TGTGCCATCAGTGAACCTGTGGGACAGGGTGGCACTGAAGCTTTCTTT. The chain combines TRBV10-3 with TRBJ1-1, with 9 positions matching TRBD1. Trimming took 3 bases from V and 4 from J; bases not matched to a gene: 9. This CDR3 comprises 16 residues. CDR1 and CDR2 (germline): ENHRY, SYGVKD.

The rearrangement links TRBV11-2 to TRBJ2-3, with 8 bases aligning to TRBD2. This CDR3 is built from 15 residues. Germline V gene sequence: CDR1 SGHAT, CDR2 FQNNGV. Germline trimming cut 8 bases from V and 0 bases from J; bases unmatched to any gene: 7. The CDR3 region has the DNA TGTGCCAGCGGGGTAGCGGGGATTAGCACAGATACGCAGTATTTT. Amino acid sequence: CASGVAGISTDTQYF.

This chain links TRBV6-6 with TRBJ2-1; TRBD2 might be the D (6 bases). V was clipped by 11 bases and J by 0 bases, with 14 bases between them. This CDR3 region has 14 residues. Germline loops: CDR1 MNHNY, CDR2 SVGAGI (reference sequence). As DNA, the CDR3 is TGTGCCGGAGGGTCGGGTAGCTCCTACAATGAGCAGTTCTTC. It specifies CAGGSGSSYNEQFF.

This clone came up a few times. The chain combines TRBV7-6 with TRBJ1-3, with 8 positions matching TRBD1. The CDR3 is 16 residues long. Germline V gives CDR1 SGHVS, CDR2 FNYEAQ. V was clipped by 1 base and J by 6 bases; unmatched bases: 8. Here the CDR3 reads CASSLGQGALTNTIYF. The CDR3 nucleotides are TGTGCCAGCAGCTTAGGGCAGGGGGCATTGACAAACACCATATATTTT.

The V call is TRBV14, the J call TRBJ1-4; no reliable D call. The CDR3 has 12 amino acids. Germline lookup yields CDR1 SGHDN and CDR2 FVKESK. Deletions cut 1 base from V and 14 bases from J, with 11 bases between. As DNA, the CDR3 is TGTGCCAGCAGCCAAGCTGGGCTCTTGCTGTTTTTT. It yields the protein CASSQAGLLLFF.

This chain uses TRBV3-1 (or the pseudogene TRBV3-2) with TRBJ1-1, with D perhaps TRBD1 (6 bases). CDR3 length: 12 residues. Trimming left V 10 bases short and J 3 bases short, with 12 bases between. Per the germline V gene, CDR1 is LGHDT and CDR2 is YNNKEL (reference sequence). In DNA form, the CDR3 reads TGTGCCACCCAGGGGTCAGACACTGAAGCTTTCTTT. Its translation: CATQGSDTEAFF.

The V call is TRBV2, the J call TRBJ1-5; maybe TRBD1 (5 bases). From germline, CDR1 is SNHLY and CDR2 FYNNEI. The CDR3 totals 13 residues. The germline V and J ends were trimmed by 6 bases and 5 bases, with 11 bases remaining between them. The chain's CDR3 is CASRGDSYQPQHF. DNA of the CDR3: TGTGCCAGCAGGGGAGACAGCTATCAGCCCCAGCATTTT.

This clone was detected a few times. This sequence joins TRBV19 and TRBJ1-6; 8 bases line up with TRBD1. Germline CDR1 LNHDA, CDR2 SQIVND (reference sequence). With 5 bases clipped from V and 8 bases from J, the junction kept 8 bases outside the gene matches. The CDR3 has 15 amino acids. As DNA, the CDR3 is TGTGCCAGTAGTCTCAGGGGGCCCGGGGATTCACCCCTCCACTTT. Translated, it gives CASSLRGPGDSPLHF.